Given below is one T cell receptor (beta chain) in context. Its target antigen remains unknown. Nothing much larger sits one base from this clone, and base qualities are not available. This specimen belongs to a study of cytomegalovirus exposure and HLA in healthy donors (dated by TCRdb to the late 2010s). As for the study more broadly: According to a later analysis, one platform produced both the 120 validation repertoires and the 666 repertoires of the first cohort. The study aimed to test whether cataloging public T cell receptors could reveal signatures of past pathogen exposure. Besides the first cohort of under 700 subjects, a separate validation cohort made up of roughly 120 different subjects was used. High-throughput TCR immunosequencing, statistical association of individual TCRs with disease status, and machine learning were combined to predict cytomegalovirus infection status.

The method behind the library was the immunoSEQ multiplex PCR assay. As for how the authors treated the data: A statistical classification framework was built to diagnose cytomegalovirus status from the catalog of TCR beta chain sequences. Here the immuneACCESS table is served through TCRdb, limited to in-frame sequences with V and J called. Missing clones are a known gap in these copies; in checked studies unresolved V genes cover under half, and the rest lacks a known reason. That table is the source of V, J and clone size, and D and trimming were worked out from the DNA. The table for this sample lists about 360,000 clones; about nine tenths of them were counted only once. The top ten clonotypes cover 0.83% of the sample. Summary of the overall study and its limitations: Subsequent analysis determined that TCRs grouped into clusters in the first cohort also showed a tendency toward co-occurrence across the 130 or so validation repertoires, and 85% to 95% of cluster scores exceeded 0. In the study, approximately 160 TCR beta chains were listed as associated with cytomegalovirus. The classifier was reported to diagnose cytomegalovirus status with high specificity and sensitivity in both the original and validation cohorts. In vitro tests confirmed that a few of the cytomegalovirus-associated TCR beta chains recognize cytomegalovirus antigens. It was suggested by the authors that the approach could potentially be generalized to other disease states and immunological phenotypes. All 130 or so repertoires were used to score co-occurrence in the validation cohort in a later analysis, because that analysis had no HLA typing for the cohort. Across donors, most TCR sequences were observed very rarely, whereas some public TCRs were present in many individuals.

Trimming removed 5 bases from V and 2 bases from J, leaving 12 bases between the germline ends. Including the terminal cysteine and phenylalanine, the CDR3 comprises 14 residues. Only the CDR3 region is kept as DNA, spanning 42 bases read in frame from base 1. The germline V gene (reference sequence) sets CDR1 to LNHDA and CDR2 to SQIVND. Separate from the roughly 660-subject first cohort, the validation cohort of 95 to 150 subjects was the group to which the donors belonged. The rearrangement combines TRBV19 with TRBJ1-2, with the D gene call left open. This clonotype originated in a woman aged 18-35 years in good health and CMV-seronegative. The specimen sequenced was PBMCs. The DNA is as follows: TGTGCCAGTAGTGAAGGGAGACTGAACTATGGCTACACCTTC. Its protein product is CASSEGRLNYGYTF. Beyond the CDR3, the reference TRBV19 and TRBJ1-2 genes provide the residues; the full variable domain reads: DGGITQSPKYLFRKEGQNVTLSCEQNLNHDAMYWYRQDPGQGLRLIYYSQIVNDFQKGDIAEGYSVSREKKESFPLTVTSAQKNPTAFYLCASSEGRLNYGYTFGSGTRLTVV.